There are a few counts of the clone carrying this T cell receptor beta chain. This sample is drawn from a study of tumor-infiltrating lymphocytes in primary liver carcinoma. Study-level information: Tumors, staged T1-T3 N0M0, spanned about 4.2 to 11 cm.

The CDR3 sequence is 14 residues long. Germline V gene sequence: CDR1 MNHNS, CDR2 SASEGT. V gave up 6 bases and J gave up 11 bases, with 20 bases separating them. TCR beta cDNA was made from 400 to 500 ng total RNA with a constant-region primer. It was through three nested multiplex PCR rounds of slightly modified ARM-PCR that TCR beta libraries arose. Two initial PCR rounds of ten to eleven cycles each paired TRBV1-TRBV30 forward primers with a C-beta reverse primer. TCRdb recomputed calls from the multiplex PCR reads with MiXCR, one row per CDR3 protein. The sample shows just over 300,000 distinct CDR3 sequences, approximately 54% of them seen only once. Germline DNA was also extracted, while the blood RNA originated from unsorted whole blood.

The sequenced material came from peripheral blood. This clonotype was obtained from a woman between 25 and 40 years old with primary liver carcinoma and hepatitis B virus infection. The V gene is TRBV6-1, the J gene TRBJ1-3, with D perhaps TRBD1 (6 bases). The CDR3 reads CASRRQASSNAIYF. Written as DNA, the CDR3 is TGTGCCAGCAGAAGACAGGCCTCATCGAACGCCATATATTTT.